This TCR beta chain is from a study of cytomegalovirus exposure and HLA in healthy donors. The CDR3 has 15 amino acids. Looked up from germline, CDR1 is SGHKS and CDR2 is YYEKEE (reference sequence). V lost 4 bases and J lost 0, with 14 bases in between. The PCR was carried out with 60 Vbeta primers and 13 Jbeta primers. The method was immunoSEQ multiplex PCR; TCRdb's version includes in-frame clones alone and lacks a portion of them. The data hold about 130,000 clones, with about three quarters observed a single time. This clone came up once. The source is a woman aged 30 to 39 in good health and CMV-seronegative. V usage is TRBV5-5 and J usage is TRBJ2-7, with D maybe TRBD2 (5 bases). Sequencing was performed on PBMCs. Here the CDR3 reads CASSPTGRGSYEQYF. DNA for the CDR3: TGTGCCAGCAGCCCCACCGGACGGGGCTCCTACGAGCAGTACTTC.